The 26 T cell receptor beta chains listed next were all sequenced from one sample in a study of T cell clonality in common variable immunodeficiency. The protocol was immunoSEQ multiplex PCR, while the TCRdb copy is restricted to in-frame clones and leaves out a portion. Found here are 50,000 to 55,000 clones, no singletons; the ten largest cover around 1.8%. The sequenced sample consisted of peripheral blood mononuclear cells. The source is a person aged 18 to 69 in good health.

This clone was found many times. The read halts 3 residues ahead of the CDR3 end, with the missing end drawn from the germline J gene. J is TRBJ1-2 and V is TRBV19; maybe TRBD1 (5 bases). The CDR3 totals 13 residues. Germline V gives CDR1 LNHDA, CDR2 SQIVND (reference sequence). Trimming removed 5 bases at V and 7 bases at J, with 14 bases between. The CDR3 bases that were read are TGTGCCAGTAGTTCGTCAGGGTCCTCTGGC. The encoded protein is CASSSSGSSG. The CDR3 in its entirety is CASSSSGSSGYTF.

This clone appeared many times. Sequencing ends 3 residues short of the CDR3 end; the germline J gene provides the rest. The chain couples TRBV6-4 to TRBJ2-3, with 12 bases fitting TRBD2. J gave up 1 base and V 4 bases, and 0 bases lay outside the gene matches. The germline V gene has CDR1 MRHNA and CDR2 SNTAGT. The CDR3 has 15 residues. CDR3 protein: CASSGTSGGTDTQYF. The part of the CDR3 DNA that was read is TGTGCCAGCAGTGGGACTAGCGGGGGCACAGATACG.

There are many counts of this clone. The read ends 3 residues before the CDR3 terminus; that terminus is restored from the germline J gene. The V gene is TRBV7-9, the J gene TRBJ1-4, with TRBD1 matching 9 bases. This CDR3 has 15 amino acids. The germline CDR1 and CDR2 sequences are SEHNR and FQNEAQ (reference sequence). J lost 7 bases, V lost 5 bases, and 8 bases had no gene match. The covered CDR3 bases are TGTGCCAGCAGCCCTAATACAGGGGGCAGTGAAAAA. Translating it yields CASSPNTGGSEK. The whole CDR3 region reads CASSPNTGGSEKLFF.

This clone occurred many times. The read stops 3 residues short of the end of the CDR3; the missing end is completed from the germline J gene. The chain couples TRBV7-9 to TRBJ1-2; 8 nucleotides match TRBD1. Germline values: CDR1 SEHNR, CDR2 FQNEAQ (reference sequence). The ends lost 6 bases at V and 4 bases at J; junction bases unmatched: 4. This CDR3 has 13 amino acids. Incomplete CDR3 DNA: TGTGCCAGCAGTACCGGACAGGGCTATGGC. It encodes CASSTGQGYG. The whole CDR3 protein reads CASSTGQGYGYTF.

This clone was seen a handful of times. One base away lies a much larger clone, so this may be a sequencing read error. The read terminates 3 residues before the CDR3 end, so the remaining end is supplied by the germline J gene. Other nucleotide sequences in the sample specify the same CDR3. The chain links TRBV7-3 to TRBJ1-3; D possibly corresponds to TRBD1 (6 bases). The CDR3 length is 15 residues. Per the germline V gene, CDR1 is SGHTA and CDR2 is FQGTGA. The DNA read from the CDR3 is TGTGCCAGCAGCCTCGGGGGGGGCGCTGGAAACACA. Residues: CASSLGGGAGNT. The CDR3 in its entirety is CASSLGGGAGNTIYF.

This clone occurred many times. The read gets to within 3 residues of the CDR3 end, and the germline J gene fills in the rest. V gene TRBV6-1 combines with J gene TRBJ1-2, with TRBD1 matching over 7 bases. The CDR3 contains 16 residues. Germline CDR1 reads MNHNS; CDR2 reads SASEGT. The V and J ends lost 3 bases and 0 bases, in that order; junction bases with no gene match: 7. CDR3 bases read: TGTGCCAGCAGTGATTGGGACAGCAGAGCTAACTATGGC. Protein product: CASSDWDSRANYG. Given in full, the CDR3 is CASSDWDSRANYGYTF.

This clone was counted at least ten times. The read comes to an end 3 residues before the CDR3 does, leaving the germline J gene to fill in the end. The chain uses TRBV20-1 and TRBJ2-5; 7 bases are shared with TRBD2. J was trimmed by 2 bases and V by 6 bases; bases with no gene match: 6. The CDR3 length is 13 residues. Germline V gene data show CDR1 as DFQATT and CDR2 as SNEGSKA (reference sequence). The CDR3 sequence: CSASTSEQETQYF. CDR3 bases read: TGCAGTGCCTCCACTAGCGAACAAGAGACC.

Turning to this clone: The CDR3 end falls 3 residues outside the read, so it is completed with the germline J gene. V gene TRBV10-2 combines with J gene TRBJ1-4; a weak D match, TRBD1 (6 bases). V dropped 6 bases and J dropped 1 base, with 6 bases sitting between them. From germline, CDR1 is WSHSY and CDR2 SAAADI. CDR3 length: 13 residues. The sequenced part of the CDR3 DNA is TGCGCCAGCAGCAGGGGAACTAATGAAAAA. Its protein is CASSRGTNEK. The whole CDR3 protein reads CASSRGTNEKLFF.

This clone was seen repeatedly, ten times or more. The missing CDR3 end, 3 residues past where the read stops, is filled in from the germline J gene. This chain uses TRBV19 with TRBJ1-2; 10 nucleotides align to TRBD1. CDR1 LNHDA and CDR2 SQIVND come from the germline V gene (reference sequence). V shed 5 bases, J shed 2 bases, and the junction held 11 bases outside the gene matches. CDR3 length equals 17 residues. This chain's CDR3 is CASSLAGTGEANYGYTF. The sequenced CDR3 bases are TGTGCCAGTAGTTTGGCCGGGACAGGGGAGGCGAACTATGGC.

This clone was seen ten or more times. CDR3 region: CSARTGGAGGYTF. The sequenced CDR3 bases are TGCAGCGCCAGGACAGGGGGCGCGGGGGGC. The chain joins TRBV29-1 to TRBJ1-2; 11 bases map to TRBD1. The read terminates 3 residues ahead of where the CDR3 ends, so the germline J gene completes it. CDR1 is SQVTM, CDR2 ANQGSEA, per germline. CDR3 length: 13 amino acids.

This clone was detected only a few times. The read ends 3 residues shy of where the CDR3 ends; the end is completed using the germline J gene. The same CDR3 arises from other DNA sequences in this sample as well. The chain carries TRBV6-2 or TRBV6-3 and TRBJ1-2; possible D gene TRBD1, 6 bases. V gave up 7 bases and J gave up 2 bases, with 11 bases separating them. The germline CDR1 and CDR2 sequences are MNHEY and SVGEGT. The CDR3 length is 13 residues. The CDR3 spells CASMGRGNYGYTF. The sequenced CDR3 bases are TGTGCCAGCATGGGCAGGGGCAACTATGGC.

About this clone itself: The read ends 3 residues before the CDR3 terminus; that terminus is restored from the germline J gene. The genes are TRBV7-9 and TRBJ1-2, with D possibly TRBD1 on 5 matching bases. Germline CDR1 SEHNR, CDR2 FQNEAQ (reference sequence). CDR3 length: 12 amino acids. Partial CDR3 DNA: TGTGCCAGCTTCGGCAGGGTGGACGGC. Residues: CASFGRVDG. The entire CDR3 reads CASFGRVDGYTF.

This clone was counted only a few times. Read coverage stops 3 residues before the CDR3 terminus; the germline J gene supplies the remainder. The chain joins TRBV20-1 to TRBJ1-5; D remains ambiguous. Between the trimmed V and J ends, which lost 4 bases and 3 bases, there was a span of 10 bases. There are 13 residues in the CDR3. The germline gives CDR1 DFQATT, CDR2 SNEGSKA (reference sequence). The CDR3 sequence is CSAIPGINQPQHF. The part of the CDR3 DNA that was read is TGCAGTGCTATTCCAGGAATCAATCAGCCC.

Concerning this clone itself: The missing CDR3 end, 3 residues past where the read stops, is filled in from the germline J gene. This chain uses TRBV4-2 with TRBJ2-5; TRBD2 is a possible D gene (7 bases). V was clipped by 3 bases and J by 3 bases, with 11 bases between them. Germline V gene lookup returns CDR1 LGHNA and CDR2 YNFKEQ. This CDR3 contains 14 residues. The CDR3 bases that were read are TGTGCCAGCAGCCAGGGGGGGCAGGAAGAGACC. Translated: CASSQGGQEET. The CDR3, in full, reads CASSQGGQEETQYF.

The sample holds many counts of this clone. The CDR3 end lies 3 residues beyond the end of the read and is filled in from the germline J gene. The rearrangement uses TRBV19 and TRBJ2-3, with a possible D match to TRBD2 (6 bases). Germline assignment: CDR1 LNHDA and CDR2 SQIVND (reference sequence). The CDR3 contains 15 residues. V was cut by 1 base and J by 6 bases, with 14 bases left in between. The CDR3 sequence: CASSIVAGSGDTQYF. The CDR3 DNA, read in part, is TGTGCCAGTAGTATAGTTGCCGGGAGCGGCGATACG.

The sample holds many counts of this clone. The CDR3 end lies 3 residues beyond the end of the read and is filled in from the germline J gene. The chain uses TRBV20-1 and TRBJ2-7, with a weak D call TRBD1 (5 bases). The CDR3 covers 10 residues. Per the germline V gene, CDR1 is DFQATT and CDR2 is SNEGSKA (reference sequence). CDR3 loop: CNPTVYEQYF. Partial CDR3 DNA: TGCAATCCGACAGTTTACGAG.

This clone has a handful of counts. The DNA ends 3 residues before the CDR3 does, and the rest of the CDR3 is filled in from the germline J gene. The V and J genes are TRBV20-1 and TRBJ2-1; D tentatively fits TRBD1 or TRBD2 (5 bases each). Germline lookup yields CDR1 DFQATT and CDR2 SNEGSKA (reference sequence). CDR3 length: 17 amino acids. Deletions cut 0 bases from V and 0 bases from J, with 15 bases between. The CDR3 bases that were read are TGCAGTGCTAGAGATCCCCGAGGGGATCACTCCTACAATGAG. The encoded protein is CSARDPRGDHSYNE. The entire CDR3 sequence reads CSARDPRGDHSYNEQFF.

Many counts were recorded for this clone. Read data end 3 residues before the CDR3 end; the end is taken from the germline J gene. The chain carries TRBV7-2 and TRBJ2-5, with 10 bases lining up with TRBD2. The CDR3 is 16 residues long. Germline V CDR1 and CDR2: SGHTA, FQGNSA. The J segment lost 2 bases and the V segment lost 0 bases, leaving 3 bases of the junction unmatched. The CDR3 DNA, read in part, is TGTGCCAGCAGCTTAGCTGCTAGCGGGGGACAAGAGACC. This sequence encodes CASSLAASGGQET. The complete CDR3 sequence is CASSLAASGGQETQYF. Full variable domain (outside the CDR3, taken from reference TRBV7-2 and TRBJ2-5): GAGVSQSPSNKVTEKGKDVELRCDPISGHTALYWYRQSLGQGLEFLIYFQGNSAPDKSGLPSDRFSAERTGGSVSTLTIQRTQQEDSAVYLCASSLAASGGQETQYFGPGTRLLVL.

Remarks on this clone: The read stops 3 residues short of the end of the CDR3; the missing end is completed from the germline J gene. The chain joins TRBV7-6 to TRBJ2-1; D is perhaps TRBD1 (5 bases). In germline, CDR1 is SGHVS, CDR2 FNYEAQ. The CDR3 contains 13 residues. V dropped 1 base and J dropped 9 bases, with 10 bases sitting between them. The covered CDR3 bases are TGTGCCAGCAGCTTAGGATCAGGGCCTGAG. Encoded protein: CASSLGSGPE. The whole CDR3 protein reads CASSLGSGPEQFF.

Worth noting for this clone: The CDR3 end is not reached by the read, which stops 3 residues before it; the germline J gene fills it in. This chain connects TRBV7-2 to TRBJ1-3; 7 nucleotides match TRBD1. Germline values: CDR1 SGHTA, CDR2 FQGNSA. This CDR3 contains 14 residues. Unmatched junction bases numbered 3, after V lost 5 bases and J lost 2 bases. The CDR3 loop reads CASSLDRAGNTIYF. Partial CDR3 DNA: TGTGCCAGCAGCCTAGACAGGGCTGGAAACACC. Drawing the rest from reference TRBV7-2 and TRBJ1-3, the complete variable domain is GAGVSQSPSNKVTEKGKDVELRCDPISGHTALYWYRQSLGQGLEFLIYFQGNSAPDKSGLPSDRFSAERTGGSVSTLTIQRTQQEDSAVYLCASSLDRAGNTIYFGEGSWLTVV.

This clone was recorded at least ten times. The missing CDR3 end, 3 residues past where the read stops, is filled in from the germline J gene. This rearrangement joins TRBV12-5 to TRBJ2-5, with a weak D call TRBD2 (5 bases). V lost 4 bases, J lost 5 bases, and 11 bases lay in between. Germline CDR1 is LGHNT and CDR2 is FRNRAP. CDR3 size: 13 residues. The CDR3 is CASGSSAEETQYF. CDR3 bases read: TGTGCTAGTGGTTCATCAGCGGAGGAGACC.

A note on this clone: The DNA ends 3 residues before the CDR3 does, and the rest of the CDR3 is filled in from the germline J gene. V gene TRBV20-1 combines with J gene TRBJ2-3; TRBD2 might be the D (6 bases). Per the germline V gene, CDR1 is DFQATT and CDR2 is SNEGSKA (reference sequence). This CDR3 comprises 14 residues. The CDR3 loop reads CSATDGGVGQPQYF. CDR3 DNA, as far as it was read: TGCAGTGCTACGGACGGAGGGGTAGGGCAGCCG.

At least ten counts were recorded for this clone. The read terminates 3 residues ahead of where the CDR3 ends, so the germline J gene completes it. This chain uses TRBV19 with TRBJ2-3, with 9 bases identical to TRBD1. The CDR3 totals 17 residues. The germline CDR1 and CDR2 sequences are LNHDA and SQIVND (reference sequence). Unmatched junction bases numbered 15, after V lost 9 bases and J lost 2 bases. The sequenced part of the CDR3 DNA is TGTGCCAGCATGGAAGGCCCAGGGACAGGGCCCACAGATACG. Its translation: CASMEGPGTGPTDT. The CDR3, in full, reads CASMEGPGTGPTDTQYF.

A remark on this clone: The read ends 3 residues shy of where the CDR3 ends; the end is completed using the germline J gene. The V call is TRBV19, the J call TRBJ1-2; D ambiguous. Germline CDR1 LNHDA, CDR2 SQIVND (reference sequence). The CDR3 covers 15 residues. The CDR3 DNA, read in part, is TGTGCCAGTAGCCTAGCGGGAGGGCCGGGTTACGAC. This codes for CASSLAGGPGYD. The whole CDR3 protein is CASSLAGGPGYDYTF.

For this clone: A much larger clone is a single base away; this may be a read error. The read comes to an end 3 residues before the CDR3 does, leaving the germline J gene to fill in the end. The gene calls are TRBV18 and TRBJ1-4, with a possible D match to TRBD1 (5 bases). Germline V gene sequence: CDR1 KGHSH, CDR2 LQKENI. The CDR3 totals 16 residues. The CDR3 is CASSPRKGSGANVLFF. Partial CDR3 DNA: TGTGCCAGCTCACCCCGGAAGGGCTCTGGGGCCAACGTA.

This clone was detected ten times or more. The part of the CDR3 DNA that was read is TGTGCCAGCAGCAAGGACAGGGTCCGTGATGAG. This translates into CASSKDRVRDE. In full, the CDR3 reads CASSKDRVRDEQFF. The V gene is TRBV12-3 or TRBV12-4, the J gene TRBJ2-1; 8 nucleotides line up with TRBD1. The sequence runs out 3 residues before the end of the CDR3; the remainder is reconstructed from the germline J gene. The CDR3 has 14 residues. Trimming cost V 6 bases and J 8 bases; bases outside gene matches: 9.